This T cell receptor beta chain is drawn from a study of OX40 agonist ivuxolimab in advanced cancers. Study-level information: The patients' treatment was ivuxolimab, an agonistic anti-OX40 (CD134) antibody. Six ivuxolimab dose levels, 0.01 to 10 mg/kg, were given intravenously every 2 weeks. A male proportion of over 70% was recorded, with mean age roughly 62 years and range about 23 to 80. Study observations and caveats: At 0.1 to 3.0 mg/kg and by week 6, CD4+ and CD8+ T cells in the blood had expanded clonally.

The protocol was immunoSEQ multiplex PCR, while the TCRdb copy is restricted to in-frame clones and leaves out a portion. The top ten clones hold under 30% of a sample with approximately 44,000 clones, approximately 90% of them seen once. The CDR3 contains 14 residues. From germline, CDR1 is SGHVS and CDR2 FQNEAQ. The V and J ends lost 4 bases and 9 bases respectively, with 16 bases between them. Turning to this clone: Its specificity is unknown.

The genes are TRBV7-8 and TRBJ2-1, with D unresolved. The sequence came from an adult with an advanced solid tumor such as melanoma, head and neck, liver or kidney cancer. The material sequenced was CD4+ or CD8+ T cells sorted from blood, taken in a trial of the OX40 agonist ivuxolimab. CDR3 nucleotide sequence: TGTGCCAGCAGCTCCCCGACACTTACGGGTGAGCAGTTCTTC. Translating gives CASSSPTLTGEQFF.